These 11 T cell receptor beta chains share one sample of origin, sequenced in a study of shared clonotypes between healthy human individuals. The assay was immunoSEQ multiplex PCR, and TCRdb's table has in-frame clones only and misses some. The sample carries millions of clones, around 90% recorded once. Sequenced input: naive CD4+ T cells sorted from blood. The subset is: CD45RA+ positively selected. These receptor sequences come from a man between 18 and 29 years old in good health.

The CDR3 nucleotides read TGTGCCAGCAGCTCGTCAGGGGCTGGGGCCAACGTCCTGACTTTC. This translates into CASSSSGAGANVLTF. The V call is TRBV7-3, the J call TRBJ2-6; a possible D gene is TRBD1 (6 bases). Deletions cut 4 bases from V and 2 bases from J, with 9 bases between. The CDR3 loop spans 15 amino acids. Germline-derived CDR1 and CDR2 are SGHTA and FQGTGA.

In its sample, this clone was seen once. CDR3 region: CASSFRTEAYEQYF. DNA of the CDR3: TGTGCCAGCAGCTTTAGAACAGAAGCCTACGAGCAGTACTTC. J is TRBJ2-7 and V is TRBV7-2, with D hard to call. Trimming pared 3 bases from V and 2 bases from J, leaving 11 bases between. Germline V CDR1 and CDR2: SGHTA, FQGNSA. This CDR3 has 14 residues.

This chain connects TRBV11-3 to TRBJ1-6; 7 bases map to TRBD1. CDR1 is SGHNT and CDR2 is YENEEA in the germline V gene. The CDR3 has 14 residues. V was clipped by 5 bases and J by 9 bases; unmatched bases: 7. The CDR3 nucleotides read TGTGCCAGCAGCCAAGACAGGGACAGTTCACCCCTCCACTTT. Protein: CASSQDRDSSPLHF.

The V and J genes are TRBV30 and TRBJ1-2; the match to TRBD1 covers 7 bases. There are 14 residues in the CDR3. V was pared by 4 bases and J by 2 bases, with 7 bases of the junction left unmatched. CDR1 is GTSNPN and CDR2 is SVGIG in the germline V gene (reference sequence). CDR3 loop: CAWMEGAGNYGYTF. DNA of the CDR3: TGTGCCTGGATGGAGGGGGCTGGAAACTATGGCTACACCTTC.

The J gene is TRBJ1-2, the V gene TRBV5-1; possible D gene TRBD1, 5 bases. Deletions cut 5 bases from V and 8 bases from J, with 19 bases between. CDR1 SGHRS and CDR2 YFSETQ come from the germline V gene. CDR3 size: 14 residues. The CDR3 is CASSPGTGTFGYTF. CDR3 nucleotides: TGCGCCAGCAGTCCCGGGACCGGGACTTTCGGCTACACCTTC.

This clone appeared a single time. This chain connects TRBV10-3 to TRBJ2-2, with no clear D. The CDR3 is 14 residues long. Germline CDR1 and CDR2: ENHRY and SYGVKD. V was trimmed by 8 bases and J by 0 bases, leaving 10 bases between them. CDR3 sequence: CAIPTLTNTGELFF. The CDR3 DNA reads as TGTGCCATCCCGACACTGACGAACACCGGGGAGCTGTTTTTT.

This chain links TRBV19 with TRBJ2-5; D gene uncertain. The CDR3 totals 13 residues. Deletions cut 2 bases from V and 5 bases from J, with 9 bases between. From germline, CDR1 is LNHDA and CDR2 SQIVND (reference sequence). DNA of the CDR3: TGTGCCAGTAGTATACGGATCGGGGAGACCCAGTACTTC. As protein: CASSIRIGETQYF.

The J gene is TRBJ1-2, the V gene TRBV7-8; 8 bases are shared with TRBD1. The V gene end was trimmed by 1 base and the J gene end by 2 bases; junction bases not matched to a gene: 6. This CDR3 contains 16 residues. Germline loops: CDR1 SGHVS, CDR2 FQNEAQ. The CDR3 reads CASSLGTWTGNYGYTF. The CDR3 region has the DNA TGTGCCAGCAGCTTAGGGACATGGACAGGGAACTATGGCTACACCTTC.

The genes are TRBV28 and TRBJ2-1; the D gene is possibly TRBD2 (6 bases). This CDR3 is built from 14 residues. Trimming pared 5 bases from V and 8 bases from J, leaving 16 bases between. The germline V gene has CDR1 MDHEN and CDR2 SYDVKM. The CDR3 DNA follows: TGTGCCAGCAGTCTTAGCGGTTCTTTCGATGAGCAGTTCTTC. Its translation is CASSLSGSFDEQFF. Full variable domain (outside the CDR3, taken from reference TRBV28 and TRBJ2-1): DVKVTQSSRYLVKRTGEKVFLECVQDMDHENMFWYRQDPGLGLRLIYFSYDVKMKEKGDIPEGYSVSREKKERFSLILESASTNQTSMYLCASSLSGSFDEQFFGPGTRLTVL.

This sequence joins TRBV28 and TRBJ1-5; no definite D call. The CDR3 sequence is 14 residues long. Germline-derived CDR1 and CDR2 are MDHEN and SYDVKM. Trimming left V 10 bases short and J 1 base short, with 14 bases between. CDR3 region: CATLSNWSNQPQHF. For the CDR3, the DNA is TGTGCCACCCTATCAAATTGGAGCAATCAGCCCCAGCATTTT.

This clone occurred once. CDR3 in DNA: TGTGCCAGCAGATCTACGGGGGGATCCTACGAGCAGTACTTC. It translates to CASRSTGGSYEQYF. This sequence joins TRBV28 and TRBJ2-7; 7 bases agree with TRBD2. The J segment lost 1 base and the V segment lost 6 bases, leaving 6 bases of the junction unmatched. The CDR3 loop spans 14 amino acids. Germline lookup yields CDR1 MDHEN and CDR2 SYDVKM. The variable domain in full, completed from reference TRBV28 and TRBJ2-7, reads DVKVTQSSRYLVKRTGEKVFLECVQDMDHENMFWYRQDPGLGLRLIYFSYDVKMKEKGDIPEGYSVSREKKERFSLILESASTNQTSMYLCASRSTGGSYEQYFGPGTRLTVT.